Many counts were recorded for the clone carrying this TCR beta chain. As yet, its antigen is unknown. RNA transcripts were the source from which TCR beta CDR3 regions were amplified. An opening RT-PCR round employed HTBI primers and preceded a second-round multiplex PCR. TCRdb fed the multiplex PCR reads into MiXCR, producing one record per CDR3 protein. The sample has more than 1,000,000 distinct CDR3 sequences; about 36% are singletons. The evidence that diagnosis relied on was clinical symptoms, serum thyroxine, TRAb, thyroid ultrasound and orbital computed tomography. The length of the CDR3 is 13 residues. The V gene's germline CDR1 is SEHNR and CDR2 FQNEAQ (reference sequence). Between the trimmed V and J ends, which lost 5 bases and 5 bases, there was a span of 13 bases. The data were obtained in a study of Graves' ophthalmopathy and Graves' hyperthyroidism. Study-level background: Where ophthalmopathy was absent within 18 months of follow-up, hyperthyroidism was stable.

General study results and limits: Ophthalmopathy could be told apart from stable hyperthyroidism by a 13-signature model (about 88% sensitivity, approximately 81% specificity). Blood repertoires reportedly contained most expanded thyroid clonotypes above 0.001 frequency.

The chain couples TRBV7-9 to TRBJ2-7; D is undetermined. This sequence was found in an adult man with Graves' hyperthyroidism. Input material: peripheral blood or thyroid tissue (not recorded which). CDR3 DNA sequence: TGTGCCAGCAGCCCTATTGGTAGGGACGAGCAGTACTTC. Residues: CASSPIGRDEQYF.